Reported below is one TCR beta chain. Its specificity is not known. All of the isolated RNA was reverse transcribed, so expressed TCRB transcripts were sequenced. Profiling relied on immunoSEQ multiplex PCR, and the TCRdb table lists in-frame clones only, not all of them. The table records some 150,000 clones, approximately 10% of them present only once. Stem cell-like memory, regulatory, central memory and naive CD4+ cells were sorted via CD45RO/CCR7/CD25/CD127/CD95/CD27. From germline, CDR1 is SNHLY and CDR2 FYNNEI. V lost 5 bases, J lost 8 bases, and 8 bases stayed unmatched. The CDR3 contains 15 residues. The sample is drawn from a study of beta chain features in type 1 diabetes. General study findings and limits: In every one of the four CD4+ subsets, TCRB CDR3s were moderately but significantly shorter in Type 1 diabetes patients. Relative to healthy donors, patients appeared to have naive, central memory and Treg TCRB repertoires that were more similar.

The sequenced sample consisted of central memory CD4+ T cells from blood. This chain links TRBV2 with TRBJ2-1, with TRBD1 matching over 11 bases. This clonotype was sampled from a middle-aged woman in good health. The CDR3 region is CASSSPGQGVDEQFF. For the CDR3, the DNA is TGTGCCAGCAGTTCGCCGGGACAGGGGGTTGATGAGCAGTTCTTC.